The clone carrying this TCR beta chain was seen ten or more times. Its antigen is as yet unknown. The sample originates from a study of Graves' ophthalmopathy and Graves' hyperthyroidism. Turning to the study itself: At initial diagnosis, peripheral blood was obtained, and this preceded any treatment.

Amplification targeted the TCR beta CDR3 regions, with RNA transcripts as the source material. RT-PCR with HTBI primers came first, then second-round multiplex PCR. Each CDR3 protein gets one entry after TCRdb re-called the multiplex PCR reads with MiXCR. The sample includes 600,000 to 950,000 distinct CDR3 sequences, roughly 41% of them seen just once. CDR1 SNHLY and CDR2 FYNNEI come from the germline V gene. After removal of 6 bases from V and 4 bases from J, the junction contained 7 bases not matched to a gene. The CDR3 contains 15 residues. Overall study findings and caveats: Built on 13 signatures, a model told ophthalmopathy apart from stable hyperthyroidism with around 90% sensitivity and over 80% specificity. Detected in blood as well were most expanded thyroid clonotypes with frequency above 0.001. The model predicted ophthalmopathy progression with roughly 70% sensitivity and around 72% specificity.

The receptor was derived from an adult man with Graves' ophthalmopathy. Sequencing used peripheral blood. V gene TRBV2 combines with J gene TRBJ1-4; 8 bases line up with TRBD1. The CDR3 sequence: CASRKTGADNEKLFF. CDR3 DNA: TGTGCCAGCAGGAAGACAGGGGCCGATAATGAAAAACTGTTTTTT.